The 6 T cell receptor beta chains listed next were all sequenced from one sample in a study of T cell repertoires in cytomegalovirus infection. No antigen has been identified for these receptors. MiXCR, run by TCRdb on the reads, gives a single entry per CDR3 protein. The sample gives about 900,000 distinct CDR3 sequences, 30% to 40% of which show up once; over 12% is in the top ten. The sequencing here drew on cultured CD8+ T cells from PBMCs, taken from culture after CMV antigen stimulation. The source of these receptors is a human donor in good health (CMV status not recorded). Some clones in this sample may be carry-over from other donors' samples.

The gene calls are TRBV7-9 and TRBJ1-3; no firm D call. The CDR3 has 13 amino acids. Trimming cost V 7 bases and J 3 bases, with 10 bases left between them. The V gene's germline CDR1 is SEHNR and CDR2 FQNEAQ (reference sequence). CDR3 nucleotides: TGTGCCAGCACGCCAGTAATTGGAAACACCATATATTTT. It is translated as CASTPVIGNTIYF.

The rearrangement links TRBV6-6 to TRBJ1-6; tentatively, D is TRBD1 (5 bases). This CDR3 region has 13 residues. Trimming took off 8 bases at V and 9 bases at J, with 14 bases between the two ends. Germline CDR1 and CDR2: MNHNY and SVGAGI (reference sequence). CDR3 protein: CASVGGARSPLHF. Here the CDR3 DNA reads TGTGCCAGCGTTGGGGGTGCCCGTTCACCCCTCCACTTT.

The chain combines TRBV10-3 with TRBJ2-7; D gene uncertain. Germline V CDR1 and CDR2: ENHRY, SYGVKD. V dropped 7 bases and J dropped 3 bases, with 25 bases sitting between them. This CDR3 comprises 17 residues. The CDR3, as DNA: TGTGCCATCAACGGTCTAACCCAAGAAAGGGCCGGCTACGAGCAGTACGTC. Amino acids: CAINGLTQERAGYEQYV.

This clonotype was detected ten times or more. The CDR3 sequence: CASSLAPGGTDTQYF. CDR3 DNA sequence: TGTGCCAGCAGCTTAGCACCGGGGGGGACAGATACGCAGTATTTT. V gene TRBV7-6 combines with J gene TRBJ2-3; 8 bases are shared with TRBD2. V lost 0 bases to trimming and J lost 3 bases; unmatched junction nucleotides: 2. This CDR3 is built from 15 residues. The germline CDR1 and CDR2 sequences are SGHVS and FNYEAQ.

This chain joins TRBV13 and TRBJ2-7; tentative D call: TRBD2 (5 bases). The CDR3 totals 13 residues. Germline V gives CDR1 PRHDT, CDR2 FYEKMQ (reference sequence). Trimming pared 2 bases from V and 6 bases from J, leaving 11 bases between. The CDR3 region is CASSLRRAGEQYF. The CDR3 nucleotides are TGTGCCAGCAGCTTAAGGCGGGCGGGCGAGCAGTACTTC.

This clonotype was detected only a few times. The CDR3: CASSIEAGTGNSYEQYF. CDR3 bases: TGTGCCAGCAGCATCGAAGCCGGGACAGGGAACTCCTACGAGCAGTACTTC. This chain links TRBV11-1 with TRBJ2-7; 9 bases agree with TRBD1. CDR3 length: 17 amino acids. J was trimmed by 0 bases and V by 5 bases; bases with no gene match: 11. Germline V gene sequence: CDR1 SGHAT, CDR2 FQDESV (reference sequence). Full variable domain (remainder filled in from reference TRBV11-1 and TRBJ2-7): EAEVAQSPRYKITEKSQAVAFWCDPISGHATLYWYRQILGQGPELLVQFQDESVVDDSQLPKDRFSAERLKGVDSTLKIQPAELGDSAMYLCASSIEAGTGNSYEQYFGPGTRLTVT.